One sample yielded the 3 T cell receptor beta chains listed below, sequenced in a study of shared clonotypes between healthy human individuals. Here immunoSEQ multiplex PCR was the method, and the copy in TCRdb shows in-frame clones only, minus some. The table includes about 510,000 clones, about three quarters detected once. Source material: PBMCs. These receptors all come from a woman aged 40-49 years in good health. Some clones in this sample may be carry-over from other donors' samples.

This clone was seen a single time. V is TRBV10-3 and J is TRBJ2-3; D might be TRBD1 or TRBD2, each matching 6 bases. The length of the CDR3 is 16 residues. Trimming took off 1 base at V and 0 bases at J, with 11 bases between the two ends. Germline assignment: CDR1 ENHRY and CDR2 SYGVKD. The DNA of the CDR3 is TGTGCCATCAGTGAGTGGGGGGACAAGAGCACAGATACGCAGTATTTT. This translates into CAISEWGDKSTDTQYF.

The genes are TRBV4-2 and TRBJ2-3; TRBD1 matches at 8 bases. Per germline, CDR1 LGHNA and CDR2 YNFKEQ. This CDR3 is 17 amino acids long. Germline trimming cut 0 bases from V and 2 bases from J; bases unmatched to any gene: 7. CDR3: CASSQDALDRATDTQYF. The CDR3 bases are TGTGCCAGCAGCCAAGACGCCCTGGACAGGGCCACAGATACGCAGTATTTT.

This clone appeared a few times. This chain links TRBV25-1 with TRBJ1-4; 10 bases are a match to TRBD1. In germline, CDR1 is MGHDK, CDR2 SYGVNS. V trimming: 8 bases; J trimming: 7 bases; junction bases outside the gene matches: 1. This CDR3 region has 12 residues. CDR3 amino acids: CASDRGREKLFF. The DNA of the CDR3 is TGTGCCAGCGACAGGGGGCGTGAAAAACTGTTTTTT.